One and the same sample provided the 30 T cell receptor beta chains below, sequenced in a study of cytotoxic CD8 clonotypes in ibrutinib-treated CLL. Profiling relied on immunoSEQ multiplex PCR, and the TCRdb table lists in-frame clones only, not all of them. The sample lists approximately 32,000 clones, about half occurring once. Specimen: PBMCs, collected before ibrutinib treatment. All receptors derive from a human donor with chronic lymphocytic leukemia.

The CDR3 DNA reads TGTGCCAGCAGCTTAAACATCGATTCTAGCGGGAGCTACGAGCAGTACTTC. Its protein product is CASSLNIDSSGSYEQYF. The rearrangement joins TRBV7-2 to TRBJ2-7, with 10 bases aligning to TRBD2. This CDR3 has 17 residues. The V gene end was trimmed by 2 bases and the J gene end by 3 bases; junction bases not matched to a gene: 10. Germline-derived CDR1 and CDR2 are SGHTA and FQGNSA. Together with reference TRBV7-2 and TRBJ2-7, the CDR3 gives the full variable domain: GAGVSQSPSNKVTEKGKDVELRCDPISGHTALYWYRQSLGQGLEFLIYFQGNSAPDKSGLPSDRFSAERTGGSVSTLTIQRTQQEDSAVYLCASSLNIDSSGSYEQYFGPGTRLTVT.

The rearrangement joins TRBV19 to TRBJ2-7, with 11 bases matching TRBD1. Germline-derived CDR1 and CDR2 are LNHDA and SQIVND (reference sequence). The CDR3 is made up of 15 amino acids. V was pared by 8 bases and J by 3 bases, with 9 bases of the junction left unmatched. The CDR3 region is CASGAGGQGDYEQYF. The CDR3 DNA reads TGTGCCAGTGGCGCCGGGGGACAGGGGGACTACGAGCAGTACTTC.

The sample holds a few counts of this clone. This chain uses TRBV7-8 with TRBJ1-5; 12 nucleotides match TRBD1. V gave up 4 bases and J gave up 1 base; unmatched junction bases: 5. In germline, CDR1 is SGHVS, CDR2 FQNEAQ. The CDR3 has 17 amino acids. The CDR3 loop is CASSSGTGGKSNQPQHF. The CDR3 DNA reads as TGTGCCAGCAGCTCAGGGACAGGGGGCAAGAGCAATCAGCCCCAGCATTTT.

The chain links TRBV28 to TRBJ1-4; 8 nucleotides line up with TRBD1. The CDR3 length is 15 residues. Germline V CDR1 and CDR2: MDHEN, SYDVKM. With V trimmed by 3 bases and J by 7 bases, 7 bases remained unmatched. The CDR3 protein is CASSFQTGEVEKLFF. CDR3 sequence (DNA): TGTGCCAGCAGTTTCCAGACAGGGGAAGTTGAAAAACTGTTTTTT.

V gene TRBV5-4 combines with J gene TRBJ2-1; D possibly uses TRBD1 or TRBD2 (5 bases each). The V end was cut by 4 bases, the J end by 5 bases, with 10 bases between. The germline V gene encodes CDR1 SGHNT and CDR2 YYREEE (reference sequence). The CDR3 is 13 amino acids. As DNA, the CDR3 is TGTGCCAGCAGCCCCCGGGACCACAATGAGCAGTTCTTC. The encoded protein is CASSPRDHNEQFF.

V gene TRBV18 combines with J gene TRBJ2-6; the D call may be TRBD1 or TRBD2 (5 bases each). Looked up from germline, CDR1 is KGHSH and CDR2 is LQKENI. CDR3 size: 17 residues. V lost 3 bases and J lost 0, with 12 bases in between. Written as DNA, the CDR3 is TGTGCCAGCTCACCCTCGGGACCGCGCTCTGGGGCCAACGTCCTGACTTTC. This codes for CASSPSGPRSGANVLTF.

The chain has TRBV30 and TRBJ2-5, with TRBD1 matching 12 bases. Germline V gives CDR1 GTSNPN, CDR2 SVGIG (reference sequence). The CDR3 totals 16 residues. Trimming removed 2 bases from V and 4 bases from J; junction bases left unmatched: 8. DNA for the CDR3: TGTGCCTGGAGTATTAGGGGACAGGGGGCCGGAGAGACCCAGTACTTC. Its protein product is CAWSIRGQGAGETQYF. The variable domain in full, completed from reference TRBV30 and TRBJ2-5, reads SQTIHQWPATLVQPVGSPLSLECTVEGTSNPNLYWYRQAAGRGLQLLFYSVGIGQISSEVPQNLSASRPQDRQFILSSKKLLLSDSGFYLCAWSIRGQGAGETQYFGPGTRLLVL.

The chain combines TRBV6-5 with TRBJ1-2, with D perhaps TRBD1 (6 bases). The germline V gene has CDR1 MNHEY and CDR2 SVGAGI. The CDR3 spans 12 residues. V was clipped by 7 bases and J by 7 bases, with 13 bases between them. Written as DNA, the CDR3 is TGTGCCAGCACCGACAGGTGGGCTGGCTACACCTTC. Its protein product is CASTDRWAGYTF.

On this clone itself: A read error may account for a junction end that differs from germline. The CDR3: CASSRPRQGVYEQYF. The CDR3 DNA reads as TGTGCCAGCAGCCGCCCGCGACAGGGGGTCTACGAGCAGTACTTC. This chain connects TRBV5-1 to TRBJ2-7, with 9 bases fitting TRBD1. The length of the CDR3 is 15 residues. The V gene's germline CDR1 is SGHRS and CDR2 YFSETQ.

This clone was seen a handful of times. V usage is TRBV2 and J usage is TRBJ1-6; TRBD1 might be the D (6 bases). Trimming left V 7 bases short and J 3 bases short, with 19 bases between. Germline CDR1 is SNHLY and CDR2 is FYNNEI. The CDR3 is 17 amino acids. In DNA form, the CDR3 reads TGTGCCAGCATGAGGAGGGGGTCCCCGATCTATAATTCACCCCTCCACTTT. It encodes CASMRRGSPIYNSPLHF.

On this clone: Other DNA sequences of this sample code for an identical CDR3. The J gene is TRBJ2-7, the V gene TRBV9; D gene uncertain. The CDR3 has 14 amino acids. Trimming stripped 0 bases from V and 0 bases from J, with 7 bases between. Germline V gives CDR1 SGDLS, CDR2 YYNGEE. The CDR3 sequence: CASSVGGSSYEQYF. In DNA form, the CDR3 reads TGTGCCAGCAGCGTAGGCGGCAGCTCCTACGAGCAGTACTTC.

The genes are TRBV2 and TRBJ1-5; D unclear. The CDR3 is made up of 13 amino acids. Germline CDR1 and CDR2: SNHLY and FYNNEI. Trimming removed 0 bases at V and 7 bases at J, with 7 bases between. The CDR3 sequence: CASSEAGQQPQHF. CDR3 coding DNA: TGTGCCAGCAGTGAAGCGGGCCAGCAGCCCCAGCATTTT. The entire variable domain, with the rest obtained from reference TRBV2 and TRBJ1-5, is as follows: EPEVTQTPSHQVTQMGQEVILRCVPISNHLYFYWYRQILGQKVEFLVSFYNNEISEKSEIFDDQFSVERPDGSNFTLKIRSTKLEDSAMYFCASSEAGQQPQHFGDGTRLSIL.

This chain joins TRBV11-2 and TRBJ2-7, with D uncertain. The V end was cut by 1 base, the J end by 6 bases, with 10 bases between. This CDR3 region has 13 residues. Germline assignment: CDR1 SGHAT and CDR2 FQNNGV. CDR3 residues: CASSLGNSVEQYF. CDR3 nucleotide sequence: TGTGCCAGCAGCTTAGGCAACAGCGTCGAGCAGTACTTC.

J is TRBJ1-1 and V is TRBV7-8; TRBD1 matches 7 bases. Trimming took 5 bases from V and 4 from J; bases not matched to a gene: 1. The CDR3 is 12 residues long. CDR1 is SGHVS and CDR2 is FQNEAQ in the germline V gene. DNA for the CDR3: TGTGCCAGCAGCCCAGGGGGCACTGAAGCTTTCTTT. Residues: CASSPGGTEAFF.

The CDR3 sequence is CAIRQQGATGYTF. CDR3 coding DNA: TGTGCCATCAGACAACAGGGGGCCACTGGCTACACCTTC. The chain is built from TRBV10-3 and TRBJ1-2, with 9 bases identical to TRBD1. The CDR3 totals 13 residues. Trimming at V came to 6 bases and at J to 7 bases, leaving 6 bases not matched to a gene. The germline V gene encodes CDR1 ENHRY and CDR2 SYGVKD.

This clone was counted a few times. The V call is TRBV28, the J call TRBJ1-3; 9 bases fit TRBD1. The V gene end was trimmed by 6 bases and the J gene end by 8 bases; junction bases not matched to a gene: 8. Looked up from germline, CDR1 is MDHEN and CDR2 is SYDVKM. This CDR3 region has 14 residues. The chain's CDR3 is CASSRGQGGDTIYF. Here the CDR3 DNA reads TGTGCCAGCAGCCGGGGACAGGGAGGAGACACCATATATTTT.

V gene TRBV5-4 combines with J gene TRBJ1-6; D is undetermined. Germline values: CDR1 SGHNT, CDR2 YYREEE (reference sequence). Trimming cost V 8 bases and J 0 bases, with 9 bases left between them. The CDR3 is 14 amino acids. This chain's CDR3 is CASADTSYNSPLHF. CDR3 nucleotides: TGTGCCAGTGCAGACACCTCCTATAATTCACCCCTCCACTTT.

The chain employs TRBV25-1 and TRBJ1-6; 7 bases are shared with TRBD1. The CDR3 is 17 residues long. Germline CDR1 reads MGHDK; CDR2 reads SYGVNS. V shed 10 bases, J shed 0 bases, and the junction held 12 bases outside the gene matches. This chain's CDR3 is CATQRQGPSSYNSPLHF. CDR3 nucleotides: TGTGCCACCCAGCGACAGGGCCCGAGCTCCTATAATTCACCCCTCCACTTT.

This clone was seen more than once but under ten times. V and J are TRBV27 and TRBJ1-2; TRBD1 might be the D (5 bases). V was shortened by 2 bases and J by 5 bases, with 12 bases between the two germline ends. The germline V gene has CDR1 MNHEY and CDR2 SMNVEV (reference sequence). This CDR3 contains 14 residues. The CDR3 sequence: CASSLKVGGYGYTF. DNA of the CDR3: TGTGCCAGCAGTTTAAAGGTGGGGGGGTATGGCTACACCTTC.

The rearrangement links TRBV6-5 to TRBJ2-1; 10 positions match TRBD2. CDR3 size: 16 residues. Germline V gene lookup returns CDR1 MNHEY and CDR2 SVGAGI. Trimming removed 4 bases from V and 9 bases from J; junction bases left unmatched: 12. CDR3 bases: TGTGCCAGCAGTTTCCCACAGCGGGGGGGGAGGGTTGAGCAGTTCTTC. The encoded protein is CASSFPQRGGRVEQFF.

This rearrangement joins TRBV6-5 to TRBJ1-2; possibly TRBD1 for D (5 bases). V was pared by 0 bases and J by 4 bases, with 9 bases between. Germline loops: CDR1 MNHEY, CDR2 SVGAGI. The CDR3 totals 14 residues. This chain's CDR3 is CASSYSQGGYGYTF. The CDR3 DNA reads as TGTGCCAGCAGTTACTCGCAGGGCGGCTATGGCTACACCTTC.

This chain connects TRBV13 to TRBJ2-1; 9 positions agree with TRBD2. Trimming cost V 2 bases and J 15 bases; bases outside gene matches: 14. CDR1 PRHDT and CDR2 FYEKMQ come from the germline V gene (reference sequence). There are 15 residues in the CDR3. As DNA, the CDR3 is TGTGCCAGCAGCTTAAGGGGTGGCGGGGGGGTCCCCCCGTTCTTC. It translates to CASSLRGGGGVPPFF.

This clone was picked up a small number of times. The V call is TRBV18, the J call TRBJ1-2; TRBD1 matches 7 bases. Germline V gene data show CDR1 as KGHSH and CDR2 as LQKENI. The junction had 9 bases not matched to a gene; V was cut back by 3 bases and J by 5 bases. The CDR3 contains 15 residues. The CDR3: CASSPTAGTAYGYTF. The CDR3 nucleotides are TGTGCCAGCTCACCCACGGCTGGGACAGCTTATGGCTACACCTTC.

The chain uses TRBV9 and TRBJ2-7, with unresolved D. The V end was cut by 0 bases, the J end by 3 bases, with 10 bases between. The germline gives CDR1 SGDLS, CDR2 YYNGEE. The CDR3 spans 14 residues. CDR3 in amino acids: CASSVGSTIYEQYF. Here the CDR3 DNA reads TGTGCCAGCAGCGTAGGGAGTACCATCTACGAGCAGTACTTC. Looking up the rest from reference TRBV9 and TRBJ2-7 gives the full variable domain: DSGVTQTPKHLITATGQRVTLRCSPRSGDLSVYWYQQSLDQGLQFLIQYYNGEERAKGNILERFSAQQFPDLHSELNLSSLELGDSALYFCASSVGSTIYEQYFGPGTRLTVT.

The chain couples TRBV6-5 to TRBJ2-2; D possibly uses TRBD1 or TRBD2 (5 bases each). Germline V gene data show CDR1 as MNHEY and CDR2 as SVGAGI. This CDR3 is 16 amino acids long. Trimming cost V 0 bases and J 3 bases, with 11 bases left between them. CDR3 sequence: CASSYSRRGDTGELFF. CDR3 in DNA: TGTGCCAGCAGTTACTCGCGTCGGGGCGACACCGGGGAGCTGTTTTTT.

The chain links TRBV4-1 to TRBJ2-7; the D gene is possibly TRBD1 (5 bases). V was cut by 1 base and J by 7 bases, with 14 bases left in between. The CDR3 extends over 14 amino acids. CDR1 MGHRA and CDR2 YSYEKL come from the germline V gene. The CDR3 reads CASSQVGREVEQYF. The CDR3 region has the DNA TGCGCCAGCAGCCAAGTGGGCAGGGAAGTGGAGCAGTACTTC.

This clone has only a few counts. Written as DNA, the CDR3 is TGTGCCAGTAGAAAACTGACTGGCGGTGATAATTCACCCCTCCACTTT. This translates into CASRKLTGGDNSPLHF. V usage is TRBV19 and J usage is TRBJ1-6; D gene ambiguous. The CDR3 length is 16 residues. Germline values: CDR1 LNHDA, CDR2 SQIVND (reference sequence). V was pared by 6 bases and J by 5 bases, with 17 bases between.

The chain combines TRBV7-3 with TRBJ1-2; a weak D match, TRBD1 (5 bases). Trimming shortened V by 0 bases and J by 2 bases, and 13 bases separated the two germline ends. This CDR3 comprises 16 residues. Per germline, CDR1 SGHTA and CDR2 FQGTGA. The CDR3 reads CASSLTGHLGNYGYTF. Here the CDR3 DNA reads TGTGCCAGCAGCTTAACCGGACACCTGGGGAACTATGGCTACACCTTC. The whole variable domain, remainder taken from reference TRBV7-3 and TRBJ1-2, is GAGVSQTPSNKVTEKGKYVELRCDPISGHTALYWYRQSLGQGPEFLIYFQGTGAADDSGLPNDRFFAVRPEGSVSTLKIQRTERGDSAVYLCASSLTGHLGNYGYTFGSGTRLTVV.

CDR3 region: CSVGVRLAVDTGELFF. The CDR3 nucleotides are TGCAGCGTTGGGGTCAGGTTGGCGGTAGACACCGGGGAGCTGTTTTTT. The J gene is TRBJ2-2, the V gene TRBV29-1; no clear D. Per the germline V gene, CDR1 is SQVTM and CDR2 is ANQGSEA. V lost 4 bases and J lost 3, with 18 bases in between. This CDR3 contains 16 residues.

This clone was observed a handful of times. The chain carries TRBV9 and TRBJ2-7; D is undetermined. CDR3 length equals 13 residues. Trimming pared 4 bases from V and 4 bases from J, leaving 12 bases between. CDR1 is SGDLS, CDR2 YYNGEE, per germline. CDR3 DNA: TGTGCCAGCAGCCCTACTCTCACTTACGAGCAGTACTTC. Translating it yields CASSPTLTYEQYF.